This T cell receptor beta chain is drawn from a study of T-cell memory formation after mild COVID-19. Looking at the study overall: Among the donors, TCR clusters were largely specific to each donor.

The study's findings and limits: The main location of contracting CD4+ clones was CM and EM, and that of contracting CD8+ clones was EMRA. Pre-infection memory held some responding clones, suggesting pre-existing cross-reactive T cells responded.

This CDR3 is 12 amino acids long. Germline-derived CDR1 and CDR2 are ENHRY and SYGVKD. V was pared by 2 bases and J by 3 bases, with 5 bases between. UMIs and sample barcodes were carried by the TCR alpha and TCR beta cDNA libraries that 5'RACE produced using constant-segment primers. TCRdb called the 5' RACE reads again in MiXCR, with one record for every CDR3 protein. The data show almost 250,000 distinct CDR3 sequences, approximately 15% seen once. There are a few counts of this clonotype. The antigen is unknown. Sequencing was carried out using PBMCs or a T cell subset sorted from them (not recorded which). This TCR was recovered from an adult woman who had mild COVID-19 (a few samples of this study predate the infection). Cell type and time point are not known. J is TRBJ2-7 and V is TRBV10-3; D gene unclear. CDR3 DNA sequence: TGTGCCATCAGTGAGAGGCACTACGAGCAGTACTTC. Its translation is CAISERHYEQYF.